This is a list of T cell receptor beta chains from one sample in a study of T cells after yellow fever vaccination. Each CDR3 protein gets one entry after TCRdb re-called the 5' RACE reads with MiXCR. The sample has around 160,000 distinct CDR3 sequences, under 7.5% seen once. This sample comprised CD4+ T cells sorted from PBMCs, obtained 5 days after the first yellow fever vaccination. These receptors originate from a young man who received the YFV17D yellow fever vaccine. The CDR3 runs from the conserved cysteine through the conserved F or W. D genes are given only for firm matches. Only some rows state a clone size, as once, few, many or a class for expanded clones.

j_gene	v_gene	d_gene	abundance	len	CDR3nt	CDR3aa
TRBJ1-5	TRBV6-5	TRBD1	few	16	TGTGCCAGCAGTTCCCAGGGGGACTTGAGGACAGCCCCCCAGCATTTT	CASSSQGDLRTAPQHF
TRBJ2-5	TRBV4-1	TRBD1	many	18	TGCGCCAGCAGCCAAGAAGGACCAGGACAGGGTCTATGGGAGACCCAGTACTTC	CASSQEGPGQGLWETQYF
TRBJ2-7	TRBV11-2	.	many	12	TGTGCCAGCAGCAGCAGTTCCTACGAGCAGTACTTC	CASSSSSYEQYF
TRBJ2-1	TRBV5-4	TRBD2	many	15	TGTGCCAGCAGCTCTAGACTAGCGGGGGGGGATGAGCAGTTCTTC	CASSSRLAGGDEQFF
TRBJ2-1	TRBV20-1	TRBD1	many	14	TGCAGTGCTCTCCGGGACAGGGCCTACAATGAGCAGTTCTTC	CSALRDRAYNEQFF
TRBJ1-1	TRBV5-1	.	.	13	TGCGCCAGCGGCGGTAACCTGAACACTGAAGCTTTCTTT	CASGGNLNTEAFF
TRBJ2-5	TRBV5-4	TRBD1	.	14	TGTGCCAGCAGCGACGGGACAGACCAGGAGACCCAGTACTTC	CASSDGTDQETQYF
TRBJ2-1	TRBV10-3	.	few	13	TGTGCCATCACCGCTCGGGGGTCTAATGAGCAGTTCTTC	CAITARGSNEQFF
TRBJ2-2	TRBV19	.	many	14	TGTGCCAGTAGGGAGTGGTCCCCCACCGGGGAGCTGTTTTTT	CASREWSPTGELFF
TRBJ2-1	TRBV25-1	TRBD2	many	13	TGTGCCAGCGGACTAGCGGGTGGGGATGAGCAGTTCTTC	CASGLAGGDEQFF
TRBJ2-2	TRBV19	.	many	16	TGTGCCAGTAGGAGAGGACATCAGGCTAACACCGGGGAGCTGTTTTTT	CASRRGHQANTGELFF
TRBJ2-3	TRBV9	.	.	15	TGTGCCAGCAGCGTACAGAGGTGGGGCACAGATACGCAGTATTTT	CASSVQRWGTDTQYF
TRBJ2-5	TRBV5-1	.	many	15	TGCGCCAGCAGCTTGGAACTAGTGTCCCAAGAGACCCAGTACTTC	CASSLELVSQETQYF
TRBJ1-1	TRBV12-3/TRBV12-4	.	many	15	TGTGCCAGCACTCTCGCGGCAGGGATAAACACTGAAGCTTTCTTT	CASTLAAGINTEAFF
TRBJ2-3	TRBV4-3	.	many	14	TGCGCCAGCAGCCCAGGGGCCGGCACAGATACGCAGTATTTT	CASSPGAGTDTQYF
TRBJ2-7	TRBV12-3/TRBV12-4	.	.	16	TGTACCAGCAGTTTAGCCTCCGGGACCGGAGAATACGAGCAGTACTTC	CTSSLASGTGEYEQYF
TRBJ2-4	TRBV7-9	.	few	17	TGTGCCAGCAGCTTAGTGGGCGCGGGGCTAGCCAAAAACATTCAGTACTTC	CASSLVGAGLAKNIQYF
TRBJ1-4	TRBV12-3/TRBV12-4	.	.	15	TGTGCCAGCAGTCCCACAGGGTCAGGATATGAAAAACTGTTTTTT	CASSPTGSGYEKLFF
TRBJ2-1	TRBV5-1	.	many	16	TGCGCCAGCAGCCCATCTGACGGACGTTTAATAGATGAGCAGTTCTTC	CASSPSDGRLIDEQFF
TRBJ2-5	TRBV4-2	.	few	17	TGTGCCAGCAGCCTTAACGCAGAAGGAGGGGTTCAAGAGACCCAGTACTTC	CASSLNAEGGVQETQYF
TRBJ2-5	TRBV6-5	TRBD1	few	15	TGTGCCAGCAGTTACCGCCCAGGGGGAACAGAGACCCAGTACTTC	CASSYRPGGTETQYF
TRBJ1-2	TRBV5-1	TRBD1	many	13	TGCGCCAGCAGCGCAGACAGGGTTGATGGCTACACCTTC	CASSADRVDGYTF
TRBJ1-5	TRBV28	.	few	15	TGTGCCAGCAGCCCCTCGGGCAGGTCGGGACAGCCCCAGCATTTT	CASSPSGRSGQPQHF
TRBJ1-1	TRBV5-1	.	many	14	TGCGCCAGCCGCGGCGGCTCCTCGGACACTGAAGCTTTCTTT	CASRGGSSDTEAFF
TRBJ1-2	TRBV20-1	.	.	12	TGCAGTGCTAGGATCCCCATTGACGGCTACACCTTC	CSARIPIDGYTF
TRBJ1-4	TRBV18	.	many	14	TGTGCCAGCTCACTCTTTAAAACTAATGAAAAACTGTTTTTT	CASSLFKTNEKLFF
TRBJ1-5	TRBV6-5	TRBD1	many	16	TGTGCCAGCAGTTACTCGGAGAGGCGACAGGGAACGCCCCAGCATTTT	CASSYSERRQGTPQHF
TRBJ2-2	TRBV9	.	.	13	TGTGCCAGCAGCCCCTGGATCACCGGGGAGCTGTTTTTT	CASSPWITGELFF
TRBJ2-5	TRBV27	TRBD1	many	16	TGTGCCAGCAGTTCCCCGGGACAGGGGGCCCGGGAGACCCAGTACTTC	CASSSPGQGARETQYF
TRBJ2-1	TRBV6-1	.	many	14	TGTGCCAGCGCCCGGGACGCCGCCTACAATGAGCAGTTCTTC	CASARDAAYNEQFF
TRBJ1-4	TRBV5-1	TRBD1	many	15	TGCGCCAGCAGCCCGAGCGGACAGGGTAATGAAAAACTGTTTTTT	CASSPSGQGNEKLFF
TRBJ2-2	TRBV5-1	.	few	16	TGCGCCAGCAGCGGCGGGACGGTTCCGAACACCGGGGAGCTGTTTTTT	CASSGGTVPNTGELFF
TRBJ2-5	TRBV5-1	.	many	15	TGCGCCAGCAGCTTGGCCGGGACTTACTTGGAGACCCAGTACTTC	CASSLAGTYLETQYF
TRBJ2-5	TRBV5-6	.	.	13	TGTGCCAGCAGCTTTTCCAGTGGAGAGACCCAGTACTTC	CASSFSSGETQYF
TRBJ2-5	TRBV5-1	.	many	13	TGCGCCAGCAGCCGGGGGTCCTGGGAGACCCAGTACTTC	CASSRGSWETQYF
TRBJ2-7	TRBV5-1	.	many	14	TGCGCCAGCAGCCCTGGACAAACCCCCTACGAGCAGTACTTC	CASSPGQTPYEQYF
TRBJ1-2	TRBV6-1	.	many	13	TGTGCCAGCAGTCAAATCAAGGGCGATGGCTACACCTTC	CASSQIKGDGYTF
TRBJ2-5	TRBV20-1	TRBD2	many	14	TGCAGTGCTAGAGATATGCGGGGGGGAGAGACCCAGTACTTC	CSARDMRGGETQYF
TRBJ2-2	TRBV20-1	.	few	15	TGCAGTGCTATCAGTGGCGGCATACTCACCGGGGAGCTGTTTTTT	CSAISGGILTGELFF
TRBJ2-2	TRBV6-2/TRBV6-3	.	many	13	TGTGCCAGCAAGGGATGGAACACCGGGGAGCTGTTTTTT	CASKGWNTGELFF
TRBJ2-1	TRBV2	.	many	13	TGTGCCAGCAGTTATGACACCTACAATGAGCAGTTCTTC	CASSYDTYNEQFF
TRBJ1-2	TRBV5-6	.	many	13	TGTGCCAGCACCGAAAAGGGGAACTATGGCTACACCTTC	CASTEKGNYGYTF
TRBJ1-4	TRBV20-1	.	many	12	TGCAGTGCTGGAGGTTCTAATGAAAAACTGTTTTTT	CSAGGSNEKLFF
TRBJ1-2	TRBV9	.	.	13	TGTGCCAGCAGCGTATTGTCATGGAGTGGCTACACCTTC	CASSVLSWSGYTF
TRBJ2-1	TRBV9	TRBD1	many	14	TGTGCCAGCAGCGTAGAAACGTGGGACAGGGATATCGTCTTC	CASSVETWDRDIVF
TRBJ1-1	TRBV5-4	.	.	14	TGTGCCAGCACCCGTCACCCAACAGCCCCTGAAGCTTTCTTT	CASTRHPTAPEAFF
TRBJ2-1	TRBV29-1	TRBD1	many	11	TGCAGCCTGACAGGGGCCGATGAGCAGTTCTTC	CSLTGADEQFF
TRBJ1-1	TRBV29-1	.	many	12	TGCAGCGTTGAGGGGGGGGGCACTGAAGCTTTCTTT	CSVEGGGTEAFF
TRBJ2-3	TRBV13	.	many	12	TGTGCCAGCAGCTTAGACACAGATACGCAGTATTTT	CASSLDTDTQYF
TRBJ2-5	TRBV7-2	.	few	13	TGTGCCAGCAGCCCGCATGTCCAGAAGACCCAGTACTTC	CASSPHVQKTQYF
TRBJ1-2	TRBV10-1	.	.	12	TGCGCCAGCAGTGATTCAGGCTATGGCTACACCTTC	CASSDSGYGYTF
TRBJ2-5	TRBV10-2	TRBD2	many	16	TGCGCCAGCAGTGAGCGTAGCGGGGGTTACCAAGAGACCCAGTACTTC	CASSERSGGYQETQYF
TRBJ1-1	TRBV3-1	.	many	13	TGTGCCAGCAGCCAAGAAATCCGTCTTCGGCCTTTCTTT	CASSQEIRLRPFF